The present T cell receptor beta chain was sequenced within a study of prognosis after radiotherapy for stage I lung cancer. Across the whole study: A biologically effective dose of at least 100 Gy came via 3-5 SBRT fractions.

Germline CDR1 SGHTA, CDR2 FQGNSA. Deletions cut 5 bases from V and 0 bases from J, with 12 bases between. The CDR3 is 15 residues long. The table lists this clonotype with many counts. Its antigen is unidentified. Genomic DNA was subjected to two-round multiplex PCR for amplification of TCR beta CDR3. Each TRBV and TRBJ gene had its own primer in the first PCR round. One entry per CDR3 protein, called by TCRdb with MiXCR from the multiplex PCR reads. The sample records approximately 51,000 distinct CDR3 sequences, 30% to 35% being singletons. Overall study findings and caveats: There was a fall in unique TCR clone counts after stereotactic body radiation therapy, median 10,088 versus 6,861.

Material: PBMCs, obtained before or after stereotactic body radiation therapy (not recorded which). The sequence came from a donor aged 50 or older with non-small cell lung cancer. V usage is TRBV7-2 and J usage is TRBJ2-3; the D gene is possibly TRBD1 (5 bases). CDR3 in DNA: TGTGCCAGCAGCCACAGGTGGTCTAGCACAGATACGCAGTATTTT. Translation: CASSHRWSSTDTQYF.